Sequencing of this T cell receptor (beta chain) was carried out in a study of cytomegalovirus exposure and HLA in healthy donors. Study outcomes and limitations: A later analysis reported that several of the most significant clusters appeared to be linked to common viral pathogens, among them Epstein-Barr virus. TCR beta sequences numbering more than 15,000 were associated with HLA alleles at 0.05 false discovery rate in a later analysis.

PCR employed 60 Vbeta and 13 Jbeta primers. The table came from immunoSEQ multiplex PCR; TCRdb's copy has only in-frame clones and leaves some out. The data show about 160,000 clones, around 85% seen once. J lost 5 bases, V lost 3 bases, and 8 bases had no gene match. The germline V gene has CDR1 SGHAT and CDR2 FQNNGV. This CDR3 is built from 16 residues. Concerning this clone itself: As yet, its antigen is unknown.

This clonotype was obtained from a human donor in good health. This chain joins TRBV11-2 and TRBJ2-2; TRBD2 agrees at 8 bases. The sequencing input was PBMCs. The CDR3: CASSFGAGGPTGELFF. The DNA for the CDR3 is TGTGCCAGCAGCTTCGGCGCGGGGGGTCCAACCGGGGAGCTGTTTTTT. The full variable domain, its missing parts supplied by reference TRBV11-2 and TRBJ2-2, is EAGVAQSPRYKIIEKRQSVAFWCNPISGHATLYWYQQILGQGPKLLIQFQNNGVVDDSQLPKDRFSAERLKGVDSTLKIQPAKLEDSAVYLCASSFGAGGPTGELFFGEGSRLTVL.